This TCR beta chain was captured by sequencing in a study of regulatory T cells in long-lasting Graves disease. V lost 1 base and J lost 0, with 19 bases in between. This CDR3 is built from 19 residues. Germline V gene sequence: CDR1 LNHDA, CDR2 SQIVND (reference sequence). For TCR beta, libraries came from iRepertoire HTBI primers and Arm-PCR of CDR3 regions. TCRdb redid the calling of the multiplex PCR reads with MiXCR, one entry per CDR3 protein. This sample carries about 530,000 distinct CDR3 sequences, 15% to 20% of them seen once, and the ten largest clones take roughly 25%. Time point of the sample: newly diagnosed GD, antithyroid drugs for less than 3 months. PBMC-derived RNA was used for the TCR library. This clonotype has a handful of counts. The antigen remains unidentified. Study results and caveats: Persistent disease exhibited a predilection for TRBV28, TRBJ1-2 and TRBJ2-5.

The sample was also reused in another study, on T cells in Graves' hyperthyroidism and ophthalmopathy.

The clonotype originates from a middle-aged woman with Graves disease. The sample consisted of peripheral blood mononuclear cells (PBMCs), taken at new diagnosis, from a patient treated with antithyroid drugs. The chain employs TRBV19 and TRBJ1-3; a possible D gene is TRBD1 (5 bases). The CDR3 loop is CASSIARGRASTSGNTIYF. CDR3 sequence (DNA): TGTGCCAGTAGTATAGCACGGGGGAGGGCCAGCACCTCTGGAAACACCATATATTTT.